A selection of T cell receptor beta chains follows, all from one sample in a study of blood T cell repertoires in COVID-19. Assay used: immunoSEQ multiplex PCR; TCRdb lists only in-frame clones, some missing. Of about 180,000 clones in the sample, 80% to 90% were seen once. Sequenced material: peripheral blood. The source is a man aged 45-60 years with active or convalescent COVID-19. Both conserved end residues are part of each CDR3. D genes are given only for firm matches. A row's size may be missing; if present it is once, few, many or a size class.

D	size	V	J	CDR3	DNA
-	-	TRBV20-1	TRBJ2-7	CSASSGQGQYF	TGCAGTGCTAGTTCAGGACAAGGACAGTACTTC
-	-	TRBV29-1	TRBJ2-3	CSVGPSLTDTQYF	TGCAGCGTTGGGCCTAGCCTCACAGATACGCAGTATTTT
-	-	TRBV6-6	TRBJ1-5	CASSYLGTNQPQHF	TGTGCCAGCAGTTACCTCGGGACAAACCAGCCCCAGCATTTT
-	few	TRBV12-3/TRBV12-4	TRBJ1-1	CASSRTGTRAFF	TGTGCCAGCAGCCGCACCGGGACAAGGGCTTTCTTT
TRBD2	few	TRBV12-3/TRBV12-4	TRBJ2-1	CASTWASGGGQFF	TGTGCCTCAACGTGGGCTAGCGGGGGTGGGCAGTTCTTC
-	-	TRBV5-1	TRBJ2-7	CASSLELPNYEQYF	TGCGCCAGCAGCTTAGAACTACCCAACTACGAGCAGTACTTC
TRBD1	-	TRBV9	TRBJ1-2	CASSVEGQGVGYTF	TGTGCCAGCAGCGTAGAGGGACAGGGGGTTGGCTACACCTTC
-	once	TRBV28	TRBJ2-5	CASTTYKGQETQYF	TGTGCCAGCACGACTTATAAGGGGCAAGAGACCCAGTACTTC
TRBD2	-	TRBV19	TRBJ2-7	CASSKGLAGRGSSYEQYF	TGTGCCAGTAGTAAGGGACTAGCGGGCAGGGGCTCCTCCTACGAGCAGTACTTC
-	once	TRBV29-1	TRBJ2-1	CSVVSGNDEQFF	TGCAGCGTTGTTTCAGGGAACGATGAGCAGTTCTTC
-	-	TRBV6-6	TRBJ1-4	CASRDRDPEKLFF	TGTGCCAGCAGGGACAGAGACCCTGAAAAACTGTTTTTT
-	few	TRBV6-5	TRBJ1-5	CASSTWATSNQPQHF	TGTGCCAGCAGTACCTGGGCAACTAGCAATCAGCCCCAGCATTTT
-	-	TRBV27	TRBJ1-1	CASSTAWLTEAFF	TGTGCCAGCAGCACCGCCTGGCTCACTGAAGCTTTCTTT
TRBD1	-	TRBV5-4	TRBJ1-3	CASSFDRVDTIYF	TGTGCCAGCAGCTTCGACAGGGTGGACACCATATATTTT
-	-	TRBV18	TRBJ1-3	CAGGDSGNTIYF	TGTGCCGGCGGGGATTCTGGAAACACCATATATTTT
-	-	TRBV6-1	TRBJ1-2	CASSAQTATNNYGYTF	TGTGCCAGCAGTGCCCAGACAGCGACCAATAACTATGGCTACACCTTC
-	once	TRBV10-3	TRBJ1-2	CAISELASGYTF	TGTGCCATCAGTGAGTTGGCCTCTGGCTACACCTTC
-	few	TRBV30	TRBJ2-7	CAWSVSQGHYEQYF	TGTGCCTGGAGTGTATCCCAGGGTCACTACGAGCAGTACTTC
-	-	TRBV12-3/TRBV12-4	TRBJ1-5	CASSRDTQPQHF	TGTGCCAGCAGTCGGGACACTCAGCCCCAGCATTTT
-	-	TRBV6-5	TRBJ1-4	CASSLTGLEKLFF	TGTGCCAGCAGCCTGACAGGTTTGGAAAAACTGTTTTTT
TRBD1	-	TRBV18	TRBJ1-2	CASTPRTGGDYGYTF	TGTGCCAGCACCCCTAGGACAGGGGGCGACTATGGCTACACCTTC
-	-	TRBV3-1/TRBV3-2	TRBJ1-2	CASSQDWQGRVLGYTF	TGTGCCAGCAGCCAAGATTGGCAGGGGAGGGTTCTTGGCTACACCTTC
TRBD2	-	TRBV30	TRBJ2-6	CAGGSAGLSGANVLTF	TGTGCCGGAGGGTCAGCGGGATTGTCTGGGGCCAACGTCCTGACTTTC
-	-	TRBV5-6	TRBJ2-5	CASSFSPGQTQETQYF	TGTGCCAGCAGCTTTAGCCCCGGACAGACCCAAGAGACCCAGTACTTC
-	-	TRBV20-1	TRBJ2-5	CSAGGPETQYF	TGCAGTGCTGGGGGCCCAGAGACCCAGTACTTC
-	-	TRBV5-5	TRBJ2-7	CASSFQGTHEQYF	TGTGCCAGCAGCTTTCAGGGAACTCACGAGCAGTACTTC
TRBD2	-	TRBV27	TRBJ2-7	CASSSAGTSAYEQYF	TGTGCCAGCAGTTCCGCAGGGACTAGCGCCTACGAGCAGTACTTC
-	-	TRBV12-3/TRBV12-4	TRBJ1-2	CASSGPSYGYTF	TGTGCCAGCAGTGGGCCCAGCTATGGCTACACCTTC
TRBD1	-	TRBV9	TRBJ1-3	CASSVGQGKGNTIYF	TGTGCCAGCAGCGTAGGACAGGGGAAAGGAAACACCATATATTTT
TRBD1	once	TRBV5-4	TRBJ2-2	CASSPGQGWAGELFF	TGTGCCAGCAGTCCTGGACAGGGGTGGGCCGGGGAGCTGTTTTTT
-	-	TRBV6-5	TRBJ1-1	CASSWRDDTEAFF	TGTGCCAGCAGTTGGAGGGATGACACTGAAGCTTTCTTT
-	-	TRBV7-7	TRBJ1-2	CASSPAQGESYGYTF	TGTGCCAGCAGCCCAGCCCAAGGGGAAAGCTATGGCTACACCTTC
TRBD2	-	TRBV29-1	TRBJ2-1	CSVERPRRGSSYNEQFF	TGCAGCGTTGAGAGGCCTAGGCGGGGGAGCTCCTACAATGAGCAGTTCTTC
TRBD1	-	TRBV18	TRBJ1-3	CASSPSDRVSGNTIYF	TGTGCCAGCTCACCTAGTGACAGGGTCTCTGGAAACACCATATATTTT
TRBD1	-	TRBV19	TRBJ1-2	CASSSDRDYGYTF	TGTGCCAGTAGTTCGGACAGGGACTATGGCTACACCTTC
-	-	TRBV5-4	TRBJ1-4	CASSDWTEEKLFF	TGTGCCAGCAGCGACTGGACAGAAGAAAAACTGTTTTTT
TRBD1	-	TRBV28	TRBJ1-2	CASSSDRRYGYTF	TGTGCCAGCAGTTCGGACAGGCGCTATGGCTACACCTTC
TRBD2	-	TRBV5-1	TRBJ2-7	CASSLLASSYEQYF	TGCGCCAGCAGCCTACTAGCGAGCTCCTACGAGCAGTACTTC
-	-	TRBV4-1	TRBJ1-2	CASSQDPTASGGYTF	TGCGCCAGCAGCCAAGATCCTACAGCCTCTGGTGGCTACACCTTC
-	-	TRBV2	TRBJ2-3	CASSPDWADTQYF	TGTGCCAGCAGCCCCGACTGGGCAGATACGCAGTATTTT
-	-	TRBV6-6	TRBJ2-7	CASIDSGQSSYEQYF	TGTGCCAGCATCGACTCCGGACAGTCCTCCTACGAGCAGTACTTC
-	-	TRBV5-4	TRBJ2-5	CASSLGRGPYQETQYF	TGTGCCAGCAGCTTGGGCAGGGGCCCGTACCAAGAGACCCAGTACTTC
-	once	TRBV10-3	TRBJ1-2	CAAADMLYGYTF	TGTGCTGCAGCCGACATGTTATATGGCTACACCTTC
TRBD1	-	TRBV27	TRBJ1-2	CASLGQGGYGYTF	TGTGCCAGCCTCGGACAGGGTGGCTATGGCTACACCTTC
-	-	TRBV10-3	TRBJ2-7	CAISESVEGTPYEQYF	TGTGCCATCAGTGAGTCGGTGGAGGGAACACCCTACGAGCAGTACTTC
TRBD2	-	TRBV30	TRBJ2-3	CASKRGAGPTDTQYF	TGTGCCTCGAAACGGGGAGCGGGGCCCACAGATACGCAGTATTTT